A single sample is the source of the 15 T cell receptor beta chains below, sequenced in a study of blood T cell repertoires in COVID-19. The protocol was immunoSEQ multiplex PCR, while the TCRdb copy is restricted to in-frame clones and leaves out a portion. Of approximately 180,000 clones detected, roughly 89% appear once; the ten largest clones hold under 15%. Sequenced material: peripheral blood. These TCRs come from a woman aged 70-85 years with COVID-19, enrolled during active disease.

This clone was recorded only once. CDR3 DNA sequence: TGTGCCAGCAGTGAGTCCAGGGGTGGTTCACCCCTCCACTTT. This sequence encodes CASSESRGGSPLHF. This chain joins TRBV2 and TRBJ1-6, with D maybe TRBD1 (6 bases). The CDR3 runs 14 residues. The V and J ends lost 3 bases and 9 bases respectively, with 12 bases between them. Germline CDR1 is SNHLY and CDR2 is FYNNEI.

Here the CDR3 reads CATSWSLGVEKLFF. The CDR3 nucleotides are TGTGCCACCAGCTGGAGTCTCGGGGTTGAAAAACTGTTTTTT. V and J are TRBV15 and TRBJ1-4; no definite D call. Germline assignment: CDR1 LNHNV and CDR2 YYDKDF (reference sequence). V was shortened by 5 bases and J by 7 bases, with 14 bases between the two germline ends. The CDR3 totals 14 residues.

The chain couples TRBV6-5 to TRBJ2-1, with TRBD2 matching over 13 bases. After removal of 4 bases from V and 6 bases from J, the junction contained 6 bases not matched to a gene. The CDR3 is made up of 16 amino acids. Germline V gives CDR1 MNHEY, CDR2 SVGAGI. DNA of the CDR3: TGTGCCAGCAGTTCGACAGGGACTAGCGGGACCAATGAGCAGTTCTTC. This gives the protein CASSSTGTSGTNEQFF.

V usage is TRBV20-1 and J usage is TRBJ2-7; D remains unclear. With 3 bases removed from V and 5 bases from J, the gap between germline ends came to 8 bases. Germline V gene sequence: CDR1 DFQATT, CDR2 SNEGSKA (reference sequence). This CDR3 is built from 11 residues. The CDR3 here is CSASLADEQYF. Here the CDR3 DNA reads TGCAGTGCTAGCTTGGCCGACGAGCAGTACTTC.

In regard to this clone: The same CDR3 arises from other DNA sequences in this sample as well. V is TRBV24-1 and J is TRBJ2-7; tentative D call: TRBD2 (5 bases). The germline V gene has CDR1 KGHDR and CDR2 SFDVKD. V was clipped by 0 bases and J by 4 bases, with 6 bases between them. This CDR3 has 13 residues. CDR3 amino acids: CATSDLRGYEQYF. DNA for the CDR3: TGTGCCACCAGTGATTTGCGGGGTTACGAGCAGTACTTC.

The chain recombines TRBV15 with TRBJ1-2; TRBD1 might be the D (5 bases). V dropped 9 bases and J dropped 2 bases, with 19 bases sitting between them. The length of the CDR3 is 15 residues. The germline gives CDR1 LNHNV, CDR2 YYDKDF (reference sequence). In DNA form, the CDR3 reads TGTGCCACTGGTGGTGACGGTGGGGGGAACTATGGCTACACCTTC. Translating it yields CATGGDGGGNYGYTF. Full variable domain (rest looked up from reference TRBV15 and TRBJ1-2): DAMVIQNPRYQVTQFGKPVTLSCSQTLNHNVMYWYQQKSSQAPKLLFHYYDKDFNNEADTPDNFQSRRPNTSFCFLDIRSPGLGDTAMYLCATGGDGGGNYGYTFGSGTRLTVV.

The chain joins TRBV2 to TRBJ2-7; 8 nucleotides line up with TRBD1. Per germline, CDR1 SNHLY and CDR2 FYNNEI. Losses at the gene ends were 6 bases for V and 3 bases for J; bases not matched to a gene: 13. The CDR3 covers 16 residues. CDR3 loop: CASSGPGQGTFYEQYF. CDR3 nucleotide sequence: TGTGCCAGCAGCGGCCCCGGACAGGGAACCTTCTACGAGCAGTACTTC.

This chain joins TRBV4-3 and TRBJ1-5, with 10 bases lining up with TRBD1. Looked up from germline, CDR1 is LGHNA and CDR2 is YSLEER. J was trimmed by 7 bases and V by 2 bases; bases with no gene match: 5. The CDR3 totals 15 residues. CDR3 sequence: CASSQRTGGPQPQHF. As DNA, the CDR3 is TGCGCCAGCAGCCAACGGACAGGGGGGCCCCAGCCCCAGCATTTT.

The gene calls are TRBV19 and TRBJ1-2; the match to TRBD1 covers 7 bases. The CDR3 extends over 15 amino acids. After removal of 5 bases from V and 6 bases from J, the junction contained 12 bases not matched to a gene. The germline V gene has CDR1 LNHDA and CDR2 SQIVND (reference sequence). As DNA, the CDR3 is TGTGCCAGTAGTTACCATTCCGGGACAGACAATGGCTACACCTTC. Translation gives CASSYHSGTDNGYTF.

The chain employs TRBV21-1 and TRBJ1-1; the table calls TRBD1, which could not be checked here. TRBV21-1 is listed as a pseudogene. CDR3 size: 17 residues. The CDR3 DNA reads TGTGCCAGCAGCAAAGTGAGGTTAGGGGACAGGGCCACTGAAGCTTTCTTT. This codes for CASSKVRLGDRATEAFF.

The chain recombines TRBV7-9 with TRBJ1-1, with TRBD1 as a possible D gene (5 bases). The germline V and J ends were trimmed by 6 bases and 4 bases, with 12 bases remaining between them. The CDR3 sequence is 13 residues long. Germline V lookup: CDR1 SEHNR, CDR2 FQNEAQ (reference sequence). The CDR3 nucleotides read TGTGCCAGCAGGTGGGGGGAGAGCACTGAAGCTTTCTTT. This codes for CASRWGESTEAFF.

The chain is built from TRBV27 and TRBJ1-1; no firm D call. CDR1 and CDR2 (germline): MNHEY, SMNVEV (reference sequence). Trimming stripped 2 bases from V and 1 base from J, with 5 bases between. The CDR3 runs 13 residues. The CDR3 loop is CASSLGRNTEAFF. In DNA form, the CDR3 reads TGTGCCAGCAGTTTAGGCAGGAACACTGAAGCTTTCTTT.

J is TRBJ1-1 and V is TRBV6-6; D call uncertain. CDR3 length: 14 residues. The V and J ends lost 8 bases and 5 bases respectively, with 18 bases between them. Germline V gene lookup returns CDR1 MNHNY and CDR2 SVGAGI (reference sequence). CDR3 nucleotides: TGTGCCAGCTCCCTGGCACGGGGAGGAACTGAAGCTTTCTTT. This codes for CASSLARGGTEAFF.

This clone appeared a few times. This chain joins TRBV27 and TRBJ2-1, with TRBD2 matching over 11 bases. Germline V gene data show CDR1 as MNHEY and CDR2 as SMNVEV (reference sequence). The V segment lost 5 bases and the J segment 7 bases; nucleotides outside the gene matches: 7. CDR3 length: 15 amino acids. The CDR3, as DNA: TGTGCCAGCAGTCCCCTGGGACTAGCGGTGAATGAGCAGTTCTTC. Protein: CASSPLGLAVNEQFF.

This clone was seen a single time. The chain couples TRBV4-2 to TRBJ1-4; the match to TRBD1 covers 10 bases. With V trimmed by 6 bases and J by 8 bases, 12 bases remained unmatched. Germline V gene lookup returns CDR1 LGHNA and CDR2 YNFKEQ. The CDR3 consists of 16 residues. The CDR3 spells CASRRARQGAVEKLFF. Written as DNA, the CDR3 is TGTGCCAGCAGACGAGCCAGACAGGGGGCAGTGGAAAAACTGTTTTTT.